This T cell receptor (beta chain) stems from a study of CD8 T cells in Susac syndrome. Study summary: Patients with Susac syndrome, at blood draw, were therapy-naive, on corticosteroids, or on intravenous immunoglobulin alone.

Random hexamers were used to reverse transcribe the RNA input (0.5 to 1 ug). Multiplex immunoSEQ PCR targeted 54 Vbeta and 13 Jbeta TCR beta segments. MiXCR, run by TCRdb on the immunoSEQ multiplex PCR reads, gives a single entry per CDR3 protein. The table has tens of thousands of distinct CDR3 sequences, 96% seen once. Sequencing of TCR beta was undertaken in CD8+ and CD4+ T cells derived from blood. Trimming took 1 base from V and 4 from J, leaving 5 bases between them. Germline loops: CDR1 GTSNPN, CDR2 SVGIG (reference sequence). This CDR3 contains 11 residues. Sample: CD8+ T cells from PBMCs. The sequence was collected from a human donor with Susac syndrome. The J gene is TRBJ2-7, the V gene TRBV30, with unresolved D. As DNA, the CDR3 is TGTGCCTGGAGTGCTCAATACGAGCAGTACTTC. Translated, it gives CAWSAQYEQYF.